Listed below are T cell receptor beta chains from one sample, sequenced in a study of regulatory dendritic cells for organ transplantation. Repertoires were generated with immunoSEQ multiplex PCR, while TCRdb's copy carries only in-frame clones and drops some. The sample consists of some 35,000 clones, about 89% of them appearing once. Sequencing was done on a sample of naive CD4+ T cells from blood. The receptors were sampled from a human donor in good health. Each CDR3 is given with its conserved first and last residue. Each record gives: J gene, V gene, D gene, CDR3 protein. D genes are given only for firm matches.

TRBJ2-3 TRBV4-2 TRBD2 CASRGGSHTDTQYF
TRBJ2-1 TRBV14 TRBD1 CASSQGGPGQGDEQFF
TRBJ2-2 TRBV5-4 - CASSRSEGELFF
TRBJ1-5 TRBV6-5 - CASSRDRDQPQHF
TRBJ2-1 TRBV25-1 - CASSPTQYNEQFF
TRBJ1-5 TRBV6-5 - CASSYSNSGNQPQHF
TRBJ2-7 TRBV27 TRBD2 CASQERESVYEQYF
TRBJ2-1 TRBV19 TRBD1 CASSRQGVRNEQFF
TRBJ2-1 TRBV9 TRBD1 CASSVGPGTGSYNEQFF
TRBJ2-1 TRBV5-8 TRBD1 CASSGGQGYNEQFF
TRBJ2-7 TRBV9 TRBD2 CASSPQKAGKYEQYF
TRBJ1-3 TRBV13 - CASSLTGNTIYF
TRBJ1-5 TRBV30 - CAWSVDRLNQPQHF
TRBJ2-3 TRBV5-4 - CASSERPTTDTQYF
TRBJ2-3 TRBV28 TRBD1 CASSAGQGAPSGPDTQYF
TRBJ2-1 TRBV7-3 - CASSLQLESYNEQFF
TRBJ1-2 TRBV10-3 TRBD1 CAIRPQGVGGYTF
TRBJ2-5 TRBV6-6 - CASKTTPRETQYF
TRBJ1-4 TRBV4-1 - CASSQFLGEKLFF
TRBJ1-1 TRBV7-9 - CASSLARSLNTEAFF
TRBJ1-5 TRBV10-2 - CASSRTAYNQPQHF
TRBJ2-1 TRBV18 - CASSVSNEQFF
TRBJ2-7 TRBV28 - CASSPRTIVSDEQYF
TRBJ2-1 TRBV7-2 TRBD1 CASSLAGTGGNEQFF